The present T cell receptor beta chain was sequenced within a study of cytomegalovirus exposure and HLA in healthy donors. In the study overall: Tens of millions of unique TCRs from HLA-typed donors were held in an early release of data.

V was trimmed by 1 base and J by 6 bases, leaving 10 bases between them. Germline assignment: CDR1 SGHTA and CDR2 FQGNSA. The CDR3 is made up of 14 amino acids. Whole-study findings and limits: Among TCR beta chains, those listed as cytomegalovirus-associated numbered approximately 150. In vitro data verified a few CMV-associated chains as specific for CMV antigens.

The PCR had 60 Vbeta and 13 Jbeta primers. Produced via immunoSEQ multiplex PCR; TCRdb's table is partial and in-frame only. The sample holds 80,000 to 100,000 clones, over 65% seen once. Remarks on this clone: Its antigen is not known.

The J gene is TRBJ1-5, the V gene TRBV7-2; D is uncertain. The TCR comes from a man aged 25 to 40 in good health and CMV-seropositive. Sequencing input: PBMCs. CDR3 protein: CASSLGIGSQPQHF. CDR3 DNA sequence: TGTGCCAGCAGCTTAGGGATTGGGAGTCAGCCCCAGCATTTT.